What follows is one TCR beta chain and its context. Which antigen it targets is not known. There are no base qualities to consult, and no much larger clone falls within one base. TCRbeta CDR3 regions were amplified from genomic DNA by means of the immunoSEQ Assay, a bias-controlled multiplex PCR. As for how the authors treated the data: Within the assay, amplification of reference gene primers was used to estimate how many nucleated cells each sample contained. Sequence reads were collapsed and filtered to measure the absolute abundance of every unique TCRbeta CDR3 rearrangement. For each sample, productive Simpson clonality was calculated as the square root of Simpson's diversity index across productive rearrangements. The clones in this table, taken by TCRdb from immuneACCESS, are in-frame only. Not every clone is retained; where verified, under half of the shortfall comes from an unresolved V gene, and the cause of the rest is unknown. Clonal size and the V and J genes are those of that table, whereas D and trimming came from the DNA. A total of some 200,000 clones appear in this sample, 83% of them only once. The ten largest clones take up roughly 5% of the sample.

Enrolling through a virtual design, the prospective study's participants ranged in age from roughly 18 to 95 years and lived across 20 to 30 United States geographic areas. Cohort assignment in the prospective study relied on participant-reported clinical history from a screening survey and a study questionnaire. A participant counted as exposed if, within 2 weeks of entering the study, that participant had been in contact with someone who had a PCR-confirmed or clinician-diagnosed COVID-19 case. In the prospective study, mobile phlebotomists collected whole blood, serum and a nasopharyngeal or oropharyngeal swab from each participant. Participants in the prospective study had the option to provide additional blood draws and questionnaires over a roughly 2-month period. Before DNA extraction, prospective study blood samples were shipped either frozen or at room temperature. The germline V gene specifies MDHEN as CDR1 and SYDVKM as CDR2. Cut back by 6 bases and 9 bases, the V and J ends lie 18 bases apart. Spanning cysteine to phenylalanine, the CDR3 consists of 15 amino acids. The kept DNA is CDR3 alone, 45 bases in frame from the first base.

The sample belongs to a study of blood T cell repertoires in COVID-19 (dated by TCRdb to 2020 to 2022). With regard to the full study: Collaborator samples came from the United States, Italy and Spain and covered acute and convalescent phases of COVID-19. The sample metadata nearly always contained a de-identified subject ID, COVID-19 status, age in years and sex. Deeply sampled blood TCRbeta repertoires from subjects exposed to, actively infected with, or recovered from COVID-19 were included in the dataset. The repertoires were released in a freely available public database intended as a resource for research on the immune response to SARS-CoV-2. The prospective study material was composed of cDNA or gDNA derived from T cells, B-cell-depleted T cells, or PBMCs. The samples were drawn from two sources: the first 160 participants of the ongoing ImmuneRACE study, and 1,000 to 1,500 subjects contributed by 6 global collaborators. Where available, HLA class I and class II types were taken from metadata supplied by the sample provider and were not determined by assay-based typing.

What the authors observed across the whole study: How much clinical and demographic metadata was included differed by source and by participant, and the metadata was provided uncurated.

This TCR was recovered from a woman aged 45-65 years who had been exposed to COVID-19. Sequenced material: PBMCs or T cells enriched from blood (not recorded which). The rearranged chain carries TRBV28 and TRBJ1-6; D gene: possibly TRBD1, on 5 matching bases. DNA sequence: TGTGCCAGCAGCCCCCCTGGGGGACTCGGTTCACCCCTCCACTTT. It translates as CASSPPGGLGSPLHF.